The clone carrying this TCR beta chain came up many times. Its antigen is not known. The entry originates in a study of naive and memory T cell subsets. General study points: Gini index rose across naive, CM, EM and EMRA in CD4 and CD8. Naive repertoires, especially CD8, held a few larger clonotypes, possibly memory cells re-expressing CD45RA.

The beta constant-region primer was an equimolar mix of two oligonucleotides covering TRBC1 and TRBC2. Ligated cDNA was amplified by four rounds of PCR with nested alpha and beta constant-region primers and SP2. An oligonucleotide with the SP2 primer and a 12-nucleotide UMI was ligated to the cDNA 3' end. In TCRdb, the UMI-ligation and nested PCR reads were re-called with MiXCR into one record per CDR3 protein. The repertoire holds over 110,000 distinct CDR3 sequences, with approximately 18% as singletons. Four subsets defined by CD45RA and CD27 were sorted after CD3, CD4, CD8 and live/dead staining. The CDR3 runs to 17 residues. With 4 bases removed from V and 7 bases from J, the gap between germline ends came to 22 bases. Germline CDR1 KGHDR, CDR2 SFDVKD.

The chain links TRBV24-1 to TRBJ1-5, with a weak D call TRBD1 (6 bases). Material for sequencing was naive CD8+ T cells from blood. The source of this sequence is a human donor in good health. CDR3: CATSDQGGSGPYQPQHF. The CDR3 region has the DNA TGTGCCACCAGTGACCAAGGGGGGTCAGGGCCCTACCAGCCCCAGCATTTT.